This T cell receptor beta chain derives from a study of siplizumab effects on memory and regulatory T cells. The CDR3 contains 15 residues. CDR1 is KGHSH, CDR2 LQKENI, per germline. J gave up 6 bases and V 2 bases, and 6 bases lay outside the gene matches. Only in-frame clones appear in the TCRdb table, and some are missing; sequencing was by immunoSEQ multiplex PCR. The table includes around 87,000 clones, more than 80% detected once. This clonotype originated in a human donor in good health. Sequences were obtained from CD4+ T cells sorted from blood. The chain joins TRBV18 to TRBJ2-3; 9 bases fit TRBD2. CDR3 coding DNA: TGTGCCAGCTCACCAAGGTTAGCGGGAGTGGATACGCAGTATTTT. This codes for CASSPRLAGVDTQYF.